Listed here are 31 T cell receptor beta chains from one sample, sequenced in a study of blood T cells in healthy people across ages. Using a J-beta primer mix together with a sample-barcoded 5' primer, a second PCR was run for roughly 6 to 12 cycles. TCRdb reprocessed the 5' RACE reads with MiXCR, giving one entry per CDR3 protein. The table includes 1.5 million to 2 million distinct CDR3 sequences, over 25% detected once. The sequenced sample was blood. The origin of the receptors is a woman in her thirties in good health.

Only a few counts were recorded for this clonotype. The CDR3 region has the DNA TGTGCCAGCAGTTCAGGGGTTCAGCCCCAGCATTTT. Amino acid sequence: CASSSGVQPQHF. The rearrangement links TRBV12-3 or TRBV12-4 to TRBJ1-5; D perhaps matches TRBD1 (6 bases). Trimming pared 4 bases from V and 6 bases from J, leaving 7 bases between. The CDR3 covers 12 residues.

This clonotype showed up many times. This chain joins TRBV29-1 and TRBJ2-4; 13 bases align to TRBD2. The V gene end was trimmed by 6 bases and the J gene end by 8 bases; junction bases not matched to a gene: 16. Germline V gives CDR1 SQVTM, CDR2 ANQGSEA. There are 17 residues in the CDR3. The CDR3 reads CSVTPRTSGGPRDIQYF. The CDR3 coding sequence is TGCAGCGTAACGCCCCGGACTAGCGGGGGCCCTAGAGACATTCAGTACTTC. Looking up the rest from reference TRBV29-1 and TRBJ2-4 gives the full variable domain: SAVISQKPSRDICQRGTSLTIQCQVDSQVTMMFWYRQQPGQSLTLIATANQGSEATYESGFVIDKFPISRPNLTFSTLTVSNMSPEDSSIYLCSVTPRTSGGPRDIQYFGAGTRLSVL.

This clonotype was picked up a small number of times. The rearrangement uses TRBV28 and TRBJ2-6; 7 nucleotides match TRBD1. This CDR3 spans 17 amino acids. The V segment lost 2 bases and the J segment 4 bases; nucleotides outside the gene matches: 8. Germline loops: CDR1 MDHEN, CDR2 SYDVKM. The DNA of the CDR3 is TGTGCCAGCAGTTTACCCTCTACAGGGGACGGGGCCAACGTCCTGACTTTC. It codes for CASSLPSTGDGANVLTF.

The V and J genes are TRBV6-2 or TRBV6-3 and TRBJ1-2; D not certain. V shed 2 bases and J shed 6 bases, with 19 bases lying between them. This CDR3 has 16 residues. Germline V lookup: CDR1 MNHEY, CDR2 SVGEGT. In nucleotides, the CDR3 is TGTGCCAGCAGTTACCCAGCCGGCAGGACCCGTCATGGCTACACCTTC. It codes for CASSYPAGRTRHGYTF.

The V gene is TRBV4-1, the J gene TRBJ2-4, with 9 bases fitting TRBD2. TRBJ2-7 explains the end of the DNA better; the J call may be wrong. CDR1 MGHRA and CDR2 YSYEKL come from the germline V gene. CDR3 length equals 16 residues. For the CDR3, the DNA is TGCGCCAGCAGCCAAGATCTAGCGGGAACCTACTACGAGCAGTACTTC. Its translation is CASSQDLAGTYYEQYF.

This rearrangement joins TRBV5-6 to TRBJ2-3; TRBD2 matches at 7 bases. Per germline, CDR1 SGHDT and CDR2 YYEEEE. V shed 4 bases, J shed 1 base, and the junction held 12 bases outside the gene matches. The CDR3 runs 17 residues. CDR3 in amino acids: CASSPGLVGWGTDTQYF. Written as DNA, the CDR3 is TGTGCCAGCAGCCCCGGACTAGTCGGGTGGGGCACAGATACGCAGTATTTT. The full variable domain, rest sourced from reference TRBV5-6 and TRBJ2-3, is DAGVTQSPTHLIKTRGQQVTLRCSPKSGHDTVSWYQQALGQGPQFIFQYYEEEERQRGNFPDRFSGHQFPNYSSELNVNALLLGDSALYLCASSPGLVGWGTDTQYFGPGTRLTVL.

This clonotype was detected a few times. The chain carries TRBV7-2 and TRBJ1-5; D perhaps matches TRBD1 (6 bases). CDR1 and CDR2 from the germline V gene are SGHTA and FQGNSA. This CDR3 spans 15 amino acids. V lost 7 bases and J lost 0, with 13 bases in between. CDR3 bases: TGTGCCAGCAACCTAAACAGGGTTAGCAATCAGCCCCAGCATTTT. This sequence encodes CASNLNRVSNQPQHF. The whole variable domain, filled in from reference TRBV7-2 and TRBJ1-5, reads GAGVSQSPSNKVTEKGKDVELRCDPISGHTALYWYRQSLGQGLEFLIYFQGNSAPDKSGLPSDRFSAERTGGSVSTLTIQRTQQEDSAVYLCASNLNRVSNQPQHFGDGTRLSIL.

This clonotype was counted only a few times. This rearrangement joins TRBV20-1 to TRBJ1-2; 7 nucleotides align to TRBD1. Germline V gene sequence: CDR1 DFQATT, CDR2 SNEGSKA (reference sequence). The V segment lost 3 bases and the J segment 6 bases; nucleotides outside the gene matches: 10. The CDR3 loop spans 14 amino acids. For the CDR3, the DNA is TGCAGTGCTAGGACTCTTGACAGGGAGAATGGCTACACCTTC. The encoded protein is CSARTLDRENGYTF.

The CDR3 is CASSSTKTGGKNIQYF. The CDR3 DNA follows: TGTGCCAGCAGCTCGACCAAAACCGGGGGCAAAAACATTCAGTACTTC. The genes are TRBV11-1 and TRBJ2-4; TRBD2 is a possible D gene (6 bases). The CDR3 spans 16 residues. V lost 4 bases and J 3 bases, leaving 16 bases between the germline ends. Germline CDR1 is SGHAT and CDR2 is FQDESV (reference sequence).

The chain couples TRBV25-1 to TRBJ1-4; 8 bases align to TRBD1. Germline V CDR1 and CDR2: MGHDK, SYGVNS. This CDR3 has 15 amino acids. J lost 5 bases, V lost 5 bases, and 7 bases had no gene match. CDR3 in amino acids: CASSMPGTGNEKLFF. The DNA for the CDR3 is TGTGCCAGCAGTATGCCCGGGACAGGCAATGAAAAACTGTTTTTT. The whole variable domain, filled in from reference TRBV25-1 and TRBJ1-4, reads EADIYQTPRYLVIGTGKKITLECSQTMGHDKMYWYQQDPGMELHLIHYSYGVNSTEKGDLSSESTVSRIRTEHFPLTLESARPSHTSQYLCASSMPGTGNEKLFFGSGTQLSVL.

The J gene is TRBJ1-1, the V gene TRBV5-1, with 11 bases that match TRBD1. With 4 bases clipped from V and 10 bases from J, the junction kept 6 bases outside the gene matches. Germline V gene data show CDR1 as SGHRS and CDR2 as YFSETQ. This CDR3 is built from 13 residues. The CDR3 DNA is TGCGCCAGCAGCACCTCCGGGACAGGGGGAGCTTTCTTT. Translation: CASSTSGTGGAFF.

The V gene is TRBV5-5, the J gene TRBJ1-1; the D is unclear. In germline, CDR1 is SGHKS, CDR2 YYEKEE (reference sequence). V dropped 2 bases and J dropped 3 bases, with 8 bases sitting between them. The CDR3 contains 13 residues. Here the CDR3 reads CASSFQQDTEAFF. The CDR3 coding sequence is TGTGCCAGCAGCTTCCAGCAGGACACTGAAGCTTTCTTT.

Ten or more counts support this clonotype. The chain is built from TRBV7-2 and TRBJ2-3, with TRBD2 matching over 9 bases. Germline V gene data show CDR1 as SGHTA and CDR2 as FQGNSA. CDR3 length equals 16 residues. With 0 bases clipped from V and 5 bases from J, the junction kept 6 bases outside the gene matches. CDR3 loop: CASSLAAGGDGDTQYF. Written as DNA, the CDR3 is TGTGCCAGCAGCTTAGCGGCGGGAGGGGACGGAGATACGCAGTATTTT.

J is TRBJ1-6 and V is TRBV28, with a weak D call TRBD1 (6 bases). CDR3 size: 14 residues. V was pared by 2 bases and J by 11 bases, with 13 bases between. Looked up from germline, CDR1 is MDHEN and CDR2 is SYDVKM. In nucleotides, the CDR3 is TGTGCCAGCAGTTTAATCAGACAGGCAGCACCCCTCCACTTT. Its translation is CASSLIRQAAPLHF.

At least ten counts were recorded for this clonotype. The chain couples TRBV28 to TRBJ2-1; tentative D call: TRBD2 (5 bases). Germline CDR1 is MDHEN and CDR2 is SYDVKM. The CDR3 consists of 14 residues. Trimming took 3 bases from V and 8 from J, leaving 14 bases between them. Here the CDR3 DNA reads TGTGCCAGCAGTTTCGATGGGAGTTCGGATGAGCAGTTCTTC. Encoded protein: CASSFDGSSDEQFF.

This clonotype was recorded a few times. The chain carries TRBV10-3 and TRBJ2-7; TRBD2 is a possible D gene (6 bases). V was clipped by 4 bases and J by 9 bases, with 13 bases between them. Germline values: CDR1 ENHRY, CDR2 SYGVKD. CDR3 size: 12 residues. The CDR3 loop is CAISAGDQGQYF. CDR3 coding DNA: TGTGCCATCAGTGCGGGGGACCAAGGGCAGTACTTC.

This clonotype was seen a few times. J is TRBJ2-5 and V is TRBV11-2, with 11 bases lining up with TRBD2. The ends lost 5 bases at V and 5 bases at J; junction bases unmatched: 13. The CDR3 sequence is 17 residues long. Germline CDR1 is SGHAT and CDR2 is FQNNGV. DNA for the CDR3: TGTGCCAGCAGCCCAAGGAAACTAGCGGGGGCCGGGGAGACCCAGTACTTC. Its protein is CASSPRKLAGAGETQYF.

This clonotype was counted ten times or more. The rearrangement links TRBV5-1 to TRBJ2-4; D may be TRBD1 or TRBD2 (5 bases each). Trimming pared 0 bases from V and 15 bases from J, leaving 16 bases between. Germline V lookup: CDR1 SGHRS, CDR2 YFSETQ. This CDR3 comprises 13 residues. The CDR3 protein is CASSLEFSGTRYF. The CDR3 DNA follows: TGCGCCAGCAGCTTGGAATTCTCGGGGACGAGGTACTTC.

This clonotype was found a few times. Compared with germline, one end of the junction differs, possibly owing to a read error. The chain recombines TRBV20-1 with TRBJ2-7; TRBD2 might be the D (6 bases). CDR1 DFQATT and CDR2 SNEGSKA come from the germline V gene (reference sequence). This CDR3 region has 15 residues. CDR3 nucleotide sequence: TGCAGTACTAGCCCCCCCGAGTCCGGCTCCTACGAGCAGTACTTC. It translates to CSTSPPESGSYEQYF.

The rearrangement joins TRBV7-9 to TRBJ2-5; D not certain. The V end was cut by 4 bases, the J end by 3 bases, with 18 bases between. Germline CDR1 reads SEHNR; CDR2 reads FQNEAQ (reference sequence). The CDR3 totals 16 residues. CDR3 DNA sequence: TGTGCCAGCAGCTACGACGCCGCGGACGGAAAAGAGACCCAGTACTTC. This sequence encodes CASSYDAADGKETQYF. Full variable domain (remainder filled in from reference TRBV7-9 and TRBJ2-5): DTGVSQNPRHKITKRGQNVTFRCDPISEHNRLYWYRQTLGQGPEFLTYFQNEAQLEKSRLLSDRFSAERPKGSFSTLEIQRTEQGDSAMYLCASSYDAADGKETQYFGPGTRLLVL.

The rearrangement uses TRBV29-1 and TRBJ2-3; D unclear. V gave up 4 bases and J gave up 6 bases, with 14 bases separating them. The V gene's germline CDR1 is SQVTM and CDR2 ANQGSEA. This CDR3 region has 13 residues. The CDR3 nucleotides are TGCAGCGTTGCTAAGTTCCAGGCTGATACGCAGTATTTT. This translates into CSVAKFQADTQYF.

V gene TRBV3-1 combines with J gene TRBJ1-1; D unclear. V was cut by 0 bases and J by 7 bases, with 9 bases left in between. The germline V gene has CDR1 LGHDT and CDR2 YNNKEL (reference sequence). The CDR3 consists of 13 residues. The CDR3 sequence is CASSQDQQNEAFF. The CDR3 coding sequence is TGTGCCAGCAGCCAAGATCAACAGAATGAAGCTTTCTTT.

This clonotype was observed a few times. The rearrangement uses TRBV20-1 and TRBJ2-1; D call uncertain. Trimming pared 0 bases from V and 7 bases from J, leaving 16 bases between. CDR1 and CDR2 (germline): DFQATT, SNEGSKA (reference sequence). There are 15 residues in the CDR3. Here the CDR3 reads CSARDNGYPGNEQFF. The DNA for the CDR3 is TGCAGTGCTAGAGATAACGGTTACCCCGGAAATGAGCAGTTCTTC.

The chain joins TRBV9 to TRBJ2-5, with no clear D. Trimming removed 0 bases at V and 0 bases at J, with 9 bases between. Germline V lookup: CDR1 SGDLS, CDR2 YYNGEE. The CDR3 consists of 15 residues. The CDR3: CASSVEGRYQETQYF. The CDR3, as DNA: TGTGCCAGCAGCGTAGAAGGCAGGTACCAAGAGACCCAGTACTTC.

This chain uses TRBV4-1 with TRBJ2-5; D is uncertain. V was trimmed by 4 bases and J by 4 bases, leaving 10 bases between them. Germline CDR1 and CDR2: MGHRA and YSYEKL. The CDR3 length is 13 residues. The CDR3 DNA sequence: TGCGCCAGCAGCCCCCGTGCCCTAGAGACCCAGTACTTC. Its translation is CASSPRALETQYF.

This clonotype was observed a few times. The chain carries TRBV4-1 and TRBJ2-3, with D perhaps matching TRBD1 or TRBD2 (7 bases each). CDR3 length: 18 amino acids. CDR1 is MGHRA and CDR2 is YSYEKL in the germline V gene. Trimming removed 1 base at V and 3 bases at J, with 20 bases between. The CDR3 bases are TGCGCCAGCAGCCAAGCCCAAGGGGGCGGGGGTGAAACAGATACGCAGTATTTT. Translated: CASSQAQGGGGETDTQYF.

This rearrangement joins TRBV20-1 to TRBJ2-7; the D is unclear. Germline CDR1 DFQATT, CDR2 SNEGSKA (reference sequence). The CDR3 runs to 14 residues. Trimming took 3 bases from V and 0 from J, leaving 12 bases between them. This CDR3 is CSASLSSGSYEQYF. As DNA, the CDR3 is TGCAGTGCTAGCCTTAGCTCAGGCTCCTACGAGCAGTACTTC.

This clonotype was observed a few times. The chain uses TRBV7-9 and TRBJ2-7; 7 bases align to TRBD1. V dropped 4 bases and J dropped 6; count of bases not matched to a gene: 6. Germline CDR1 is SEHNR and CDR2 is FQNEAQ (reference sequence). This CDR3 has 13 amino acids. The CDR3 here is CASSSGQIGEQYF. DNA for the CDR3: TGTGCCAGCAGCTCGGGACAGATCGGCGAGCAGTACTTC.

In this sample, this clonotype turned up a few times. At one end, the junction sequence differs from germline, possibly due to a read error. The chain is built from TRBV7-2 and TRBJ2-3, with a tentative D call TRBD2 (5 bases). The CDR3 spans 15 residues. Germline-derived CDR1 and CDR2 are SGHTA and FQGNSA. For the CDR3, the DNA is TGTGCCAGCAGTCCACTAGGTATCTCCACAGATACGCGGTATTTT. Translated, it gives CASSPLGISTDTRYF.

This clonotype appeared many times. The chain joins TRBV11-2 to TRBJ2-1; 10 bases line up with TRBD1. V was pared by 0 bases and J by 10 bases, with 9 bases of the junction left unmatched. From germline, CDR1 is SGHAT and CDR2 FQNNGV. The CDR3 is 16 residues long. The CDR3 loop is CASSLDPTGQGREQFF. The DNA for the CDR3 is TGTGCCAGCAGCTTAGATCCTACGGGACAGGGGAGGGAGCAGTTCTTC.

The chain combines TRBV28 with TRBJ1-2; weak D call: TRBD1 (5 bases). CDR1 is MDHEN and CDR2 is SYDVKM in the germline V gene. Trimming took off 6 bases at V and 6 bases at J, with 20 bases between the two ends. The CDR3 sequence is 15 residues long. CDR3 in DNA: TGTGCCAGCAGCCGCAAAGACGGGGCCCGTCATGGCTACACCTTC. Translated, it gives CASSRKDGARHGYTF.